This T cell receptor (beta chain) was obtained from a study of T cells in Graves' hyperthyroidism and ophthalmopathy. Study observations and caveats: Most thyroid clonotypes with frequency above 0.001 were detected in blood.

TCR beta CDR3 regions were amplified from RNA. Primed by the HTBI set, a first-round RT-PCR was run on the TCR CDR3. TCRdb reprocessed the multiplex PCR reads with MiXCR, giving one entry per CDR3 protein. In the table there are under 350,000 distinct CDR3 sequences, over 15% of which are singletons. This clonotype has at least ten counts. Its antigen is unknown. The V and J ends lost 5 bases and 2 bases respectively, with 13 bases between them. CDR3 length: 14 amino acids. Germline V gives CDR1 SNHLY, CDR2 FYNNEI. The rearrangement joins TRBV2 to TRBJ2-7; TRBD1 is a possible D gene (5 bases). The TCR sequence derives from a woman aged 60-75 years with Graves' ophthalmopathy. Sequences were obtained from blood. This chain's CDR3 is CASSSMTAAYEQYF. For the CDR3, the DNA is TGTGCCAGCAGTTCCATGACAGCAGCCTACGAGCAGTACTTC.